The next 21 T cell receptor beta chains were all read from a single sample in a study of neurological immune-mediated disorders. TCRdb itself ran the 5' RACE reads through MiXCR, one entry per CDR3 protein. This table has 50,000 or so distinct CDR3 sequences, 9.5% to 12% appearing once. Sequenced: PBMCs. These receptors were obtained from a man aged 60 to 69 in good health.

This clonotype was picked up many times. The chain carries TRBV3-1 and TRBJ1-6; D not certain. From germline, CDR1 is LGHDT and CDR2 YNNKEL (reference sequence). The CDR3 extends over 12 amino acids. With 1 base removed from V and 6 bases from J, the gap between germline ends came to 1 base. In DNA form, the CDR3 reads TGTGCCAGCAGCCAAGCTAATTCACCCCTCCACTTT. Translating gives CASSQANSPLHF.

This clonotype was seen repeatedly, ten times or more. The CDR3 DNA sequence: TGTGCCATCAGTGAGGGGGGGCCGTATAGTTATAGCAATCAGCCCCAGCATTTT. Translated, it gives CAISEGGPYSYSNQPQHF. The chain employs TRBV10-3 and TRBJ1-5, with D perhaps matching TRBD1 (6 bases). The CDR3 is 18 amino acids. Germline V lookup: CDR1 ENHRY, CDR2 SYGVKD. Trimming removed 2 bases from V and 0 bases from J, with 17 bases in between.

In its sample, this clonotype was seen a few times. The V gene is TRBV25-1, the J gene TRBJ2-3; D unresolved. V lost 4 bases to trimming and J lost 2 bases, with 10 bases between them. This CDR3 is 14 amino acids long. Germline loops: CDR1 MGHDK, CDR2 SYGVNS. As DNA, the CDR3 is TGTGCCAGCAGTGCCATGTTACTCACAGATACGCAGTATTTT. It encodes CASSAMLLTDTQYF.

This clonotype was recorded a few times. The chain joins TRBV20-1 to TRBJ2-7; D is uncertain. V shed 8 bases and J shed 6 bases, with 23 bases lying between them. The CDR3 has 14 residues. Germline V gene lookup returns CDR1 DFQATT and CDR2 SNEGSKA (reference sequence). The CDR3 coding sequence is TGCAGTACCAATACCAGAGGTCAAGATGGCGAGCAGTACTTC. Amino acids: CSTNTRGQDGEQYF.

The CDR3 DNA sequence: TGTGCCAGCAGTTTGAGGACAGGGGGGTCCGGGGAGCTGTTTTTT. This gives the protein CASSLRTGGSGELFF. V is TRBV12-3 or TRBV12-4 and J is TRBJ2-2; TRBD1 agrees at 10 bases. The CDR3 has 15 residues. V gave up 3 bases and J gave up 6 bases; unmatched junction bases: 4.

This clonotype was counted many times. This chain links TRBV6-5 with TRBJ1-2, with TRBD1 matching over 8 bases. V lost 2 bases to trimming and J lost 7 bases; unmatched junction nucleotides: 12. This CDR3 contains 16 residues. In germline, CDR1 is MNHEY, CDR2 SVGAGI. CDR3 DNA sequence: TGTGCCAGCAGTTACCTGACAGGGGCCCTCCGGGGTGGCTACACCTTC. It specifies CASSYLTGALRGGYTF.

Of note for this clonotype: This may be a read error, as it is one base from a much larger clone. The genes are TRBV20-1 and TRBJ1-6; D gene ambiguous. Germline CDR1 reads DFQATT; CDR2 reads SNEGSKA (reference sequence). The V gene lost 7 bases and the J gene lost 10 bases, with 20 bases spanning the gap. This CDR3 contains 14 residues. CDR3 nucleotide sequence: TGCAGTGTCCAAACGTGGTGGATAAGGTCACCCCTCCACTTT. It codes for CSVQTWWIRSPLHF.

This clonotype was seen at least ten times. This chain links TRBV3-1 with TRBJ1-1; D call uncertain. The CDR3 loop spans 14 amino acids. From germline, CDR1 is LGHDT and CDR2 YNNKEL (reference sequence). V lost 0 bases and J lost 5, with 10 bases in between. Here the CDR3 reads CASSQETVSTEAFF. The CDR3 region has the DNA TGTGCCAGCAGCCAAGAAACGGTATCGACTGAAGCTTTCTTT. Full variable domain (rest looked up from reference TRBV3-1 and TRBJ1-1): DTAVSQTPKYLVTQMGNDKSIKCEQNLGHDTMYWYKQDSKKFLKIMFSYNNKELIINETVPNRFSPKSPDKAHLNLHINSLELGDSAVYFCASSQETVSTEAFFGQGTRLTVV.

This clonotype was seen many times. The chain's CDR3 is CSADGTAGTSIHEQFF. For the CDR3, the DNA is TGCAGTGCTGATGGGACTGCCGGGACTAGTATCCATGAGCAGTTCTTC. The chain recombines TRBV20-1 with TRBJ2-1; the match to TRBD2 covers 8 bases. The CDR3 consists of 16 residues. The ends lost 5 bases at V and 8 bases at J; junction bases unmatched: 17. Germline CDR1 is DFQATT and CDR2 is SNEGSKA (reference sequence).

This clonotype was observed many times. V is TRBV4-3 and J is TRBJ2-3; 9 bases match TRBD2. CDR3 size: 16 residues. Per germline, CDR1 LGHNA and CDR2 YSLEER. V was clipped by 0 bases and J by 4 bases; unmatched bases: 5. The CDR3 region is CASSQEGGGGSDTQYF. Here the CDR3 DNA reads TGCGCCAGCAGCCAAGAAGGCGGGGGGGGCTCAGATACGCAGTATTTT.

This clonotype was seen repeatedly, ten times or more. V is TRBV4-3 and J is TRBJ1-1, with TRBD1 matching over 8 bases. This CDR3 has 15 residues. Trimming took 3 bases from V and 5 from J; bases not matched to a gene: 8. Germline-derived CDR1 and CDR2 are LGHNA and YSLEER. CDR3 sequence (DNA): TGCGCCAGCAGCCAGAGGTATACAGGGGGAACTGAAGCTTTCTTT. The encoded protein is CASSQRYTGGTEAFF.

This clonotype was detected many times. The chain links TRBV5-1 to TRBJ2-2, with 7 positions matching TRBD1. V trimming: 3 bases; J trimming: 6 bases; junction bases outside the gene matches: 11. The CDR3 totals 16 residues. CDR1 SGHRS and CDR2 YFSETQ come from the germline V gene. CDR3 bases: TGCGCCAGCAGCTCCCGACAGGGTAAATTCGCCGGGGAGCTGTTTTTT. Its protein is CASSSRQGKFAGELFF.

This clonotype has a count of ten or more. The chain carries TRBV6-6 and TRBJ2-1; TRBD1 matches 11 bases. The length of the CDR3 is 14 residues. Germline trimming cut 0 bases from V and 10 bases from J; bases unmatched to any gene: 2. Germline CDR1 and CDR2: MNHNY and SVGAGI (reference sequence). CDR3 in DNA: TGTGCCAGCAGTTACTCCCGGGACAGGGGGGAGCAGTTCTTC. Its translation: CASSYSRDRGEQFF.

This clonotype showed up many times. V and J are TRBV4-2 and TRBJ2-5, with 14 bases aligning to TRBD2. The germline gives CDR1 LGHNA, CDR2 YNFKEQ. The J segment lost 4 bases and the V segment lost 4 bases, leaving 2 bases of the junction unmatched. The CDR3 length is 15 residues. For the CDR3, the DNA is TGTGCCAGCAGCCCGACTAGCGGGGGGGCAGAGACCCAGTACTTC. Translating gives CASSPTSGGAETQYF.

This clonotype was counted many times. The rearrangement uses TRBV12-3 or TRBV12-4 and TRBJ1-5; the D gene is possibly TRBD1 (6 bases). The ends were cut back, 6 bases at V and 6 bases at J, with 24 bases in the middle. The CDR3 is made up of 17 amino acids. The chain's CDR3 is CASSPPGGSAASQPQHF. The CDR3, as DNA: TGTGCCAGCAGCCCACCGGGGGGCTCGGCTGCTAGTCAGCCCCAGCATTTT.

Many counts were recorded for this clonotype. This chain connects TRBV7-6 to TRBJ2-5; D unclear. The CDR3 has 11 residues. Trimming took off 5 bases at V and 5 bases at J, with 6 bases between the two ends. Germline values: CDR1 SGHVS, CDR2 FNYEAQ. As DNA, the CDR3 is TGTGCCAGCAGCCCACTGGAGACCCAGTACTTC. This codes for CASSPLETQYF.

This clonotype was counted at least ten times. The rearrangement uses TRBV7-8 and TRBJ2-1, with 8 positions matching TRBD2. The J segment lost 3 bases and the V segment lost 5 bases, leaving 9 bases of the junction unmatched. There are 16 residues in the CDR3. Germline loops: CDR1 SGHVS, CDR2 FQNEAQ. CDR3 loop: CASSPRSGGYYNEQFF. As DNA, the CDR3 is TGTGCCAGCAGCCCCCGCAGCGGGGGTTACTACAATGAGCAGTTCTTC.

This clonotype was observed at least ten times. This chain joins TRBV5-6 and TRBJ2-1, with D possibly being TRBD1 or TRBD2 (6 bases each). Trimming pared 0 bases from V and 6 bases from J, leaving 13 bases between. The germline V gene has CDR1 SGHDT and CDR2 YYEEEE. This CDR3 has 15 amino acids. CDR3 residues: CASSLEGGPRNEQFF. CDR3 in DNA: TGTGCCAGCAGCTTGGAAGGGGGGCCCCGCAATGAGCAGTTCTTC.

This clonotype occurred many times. This chain joins TRBV20-1 and TRBJ1-1, with a possible D match to TRBD1 (5 bases). The CDR3 length is 16 residues. In germline, CDR1 is DFQATT, CDR2 SNEGSKA (reference sequence). Trimming left V 3 bases short and J 6 bases short, with 23 bases between. The CDR3 sequence: CSARVLPGTLGAEAFF. The CDR3 coding sequence is TGCAGTGCTAGGGTACTCCCCGGGACTCTAGGGGCTGAAGCTTTCTTT.

This clonotype has a handful of counts. The chain uses TRBV18 and TRBJ1-5; D is uncertain. CDR3 length equals 14 residues. Looked up from germline, CDR1 is KGHSH and CDR2 is LQKENI. Trimming left V 3 bases short and J 6 bases short, with 12 bases between. The CDR3 loop is CASSPEGSSQPQHF. The CDR3 region has the DNA TGTGCCAGCTCACCCGAGGGTTCGTCTCAGCCCCAGCATTTT.

A word on this clonotype: One base away lies a much larger clone, so this may be a sequencing read error. The chain has TRBV18 and TRBJ2-3; no reliable D call. The CDR3 consists of 15 residues. Germline CDR1 reads KGHSH; CDR2 reads LQKENI. CDR3 protein: CVSSPSELVRDTQYF. DNA for the CDR3: TGTGTCAGCTCACCGTCCGAACTGGTGAGGGATACGCAGTATTTT.